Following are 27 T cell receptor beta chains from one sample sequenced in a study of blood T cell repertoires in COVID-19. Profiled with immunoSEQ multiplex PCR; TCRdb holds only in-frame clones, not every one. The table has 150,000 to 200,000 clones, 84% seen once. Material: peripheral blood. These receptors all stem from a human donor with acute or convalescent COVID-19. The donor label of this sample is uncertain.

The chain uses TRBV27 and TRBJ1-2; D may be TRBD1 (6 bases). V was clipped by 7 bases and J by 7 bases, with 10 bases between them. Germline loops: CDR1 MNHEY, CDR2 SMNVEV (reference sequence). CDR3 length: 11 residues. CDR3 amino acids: CASTSGVGYTF. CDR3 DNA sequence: TGTGCCAGCACGTCAGGGGTTGGCTACACCTTC.

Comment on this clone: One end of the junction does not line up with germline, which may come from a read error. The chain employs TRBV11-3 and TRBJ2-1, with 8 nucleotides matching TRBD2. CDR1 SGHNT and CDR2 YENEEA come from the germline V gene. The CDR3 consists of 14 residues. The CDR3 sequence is CASSLGLEYSEQFF. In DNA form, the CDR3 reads TGTGCCAGCAGCTTGGGACTAGAGTACAGTGAGCAGTTCTTC. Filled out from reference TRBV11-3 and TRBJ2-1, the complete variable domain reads EAGVVQSPRYKIIEKKQPVAFWCNPISGHNTLYWYLQNLGQGPELLIRYENEEAVDDSQLPKDRFSAERLKGVDSTLKIQPAELGDSAVYLCASSLGLEYSEQFFGPGTRLTVL.

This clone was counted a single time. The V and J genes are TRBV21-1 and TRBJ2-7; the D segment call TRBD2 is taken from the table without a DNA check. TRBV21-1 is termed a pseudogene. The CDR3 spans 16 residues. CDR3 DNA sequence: TGTGCCAGCAAGAAGCCAGCCGGGACGGGAGTCTACGAGCAGTACTTC. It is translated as CASKKPAGTGVYEQYF.

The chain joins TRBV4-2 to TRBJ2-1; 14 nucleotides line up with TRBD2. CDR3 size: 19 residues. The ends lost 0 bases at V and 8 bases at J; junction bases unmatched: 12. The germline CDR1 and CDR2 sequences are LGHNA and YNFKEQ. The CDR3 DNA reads TGTGCCAGCAGCCAAGATGATCCGGGACTAGCGGGAGCGGGCGATGAGCAGTTCTTC. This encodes CASSQDDPGLAGAGDEQFF.

The CDR3 loop reads CASTGLAGHNEQFF. DNA of the CDR3: TGTGCCAGCACAGGACTAGCGGGACACAATGAGCAGTTCTTC. The chain combines TRBV5-5 with TRBJ2-1; 12 bases align to TRBD2. The junction had 3 bases not matched to a gene; V was cut back by 6 bases and J by 5 bases. CDR3 length: 14 residues. CDR1 and CDR2 (germline): SGHKS, YYEKEE (reference sequence).

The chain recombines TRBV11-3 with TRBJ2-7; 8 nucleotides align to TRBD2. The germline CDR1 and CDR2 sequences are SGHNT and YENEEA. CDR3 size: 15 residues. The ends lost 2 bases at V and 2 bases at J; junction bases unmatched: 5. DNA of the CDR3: TGTGCCAGCAGCTTACGGAGCGGGGGTGCCTACGAGCAGTACTTC. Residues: CASSLRSGGAYEQYF. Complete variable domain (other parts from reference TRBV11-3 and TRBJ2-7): EAGVVQSPRYKIIEKKQPVAFWCNPISGHNTLYWYLQNLGQGPELLIRYENEEAVDDSQLPKDRFSAERLKGVDSTLKIQPAELGDSAVYLCASSLRSGGAYEQYFGPGTRLTVT.

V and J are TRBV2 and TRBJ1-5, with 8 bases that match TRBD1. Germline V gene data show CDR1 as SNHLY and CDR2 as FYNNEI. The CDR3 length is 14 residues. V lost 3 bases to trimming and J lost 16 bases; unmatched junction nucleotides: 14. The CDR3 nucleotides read TGTGCCAGCAGTGAGGGGACAGGCCAATCAGCCCCCCATTTT. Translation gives CASSEGTGQSAPHF.

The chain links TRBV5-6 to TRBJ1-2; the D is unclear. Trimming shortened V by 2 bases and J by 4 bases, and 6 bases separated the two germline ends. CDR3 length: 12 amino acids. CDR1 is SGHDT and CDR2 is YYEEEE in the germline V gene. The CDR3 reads CASSLDSYGYTF. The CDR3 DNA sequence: TGTGCCAGCAGCTTAGACTCCTATGGCTACACCTTC.

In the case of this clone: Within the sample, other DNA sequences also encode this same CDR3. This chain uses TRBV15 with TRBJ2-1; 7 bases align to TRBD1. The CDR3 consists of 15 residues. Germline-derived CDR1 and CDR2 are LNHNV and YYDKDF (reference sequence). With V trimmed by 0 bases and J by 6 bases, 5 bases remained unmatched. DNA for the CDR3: TGTGCCACCAGCAGAGATCTGGCAGGGGGCAATGAGCAGTTCTTC. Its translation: CATSRDLAGGNEQFF. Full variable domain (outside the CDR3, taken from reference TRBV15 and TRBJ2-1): DAMVIQNPRYQVTQFGKPVTLSCSQTLNHNVMYWYQQKSSQAPKLLFHYYDKDFNNEADTPDNFQSRRPNTSFCFLDIRSPGLGDTAMYLCATSRDLAGGNEQFFGPGTRLTVL.

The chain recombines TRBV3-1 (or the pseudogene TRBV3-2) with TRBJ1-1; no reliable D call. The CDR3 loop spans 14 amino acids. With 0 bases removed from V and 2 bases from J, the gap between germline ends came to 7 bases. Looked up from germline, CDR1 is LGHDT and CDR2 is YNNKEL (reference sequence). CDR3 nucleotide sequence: TGTGCCAGCAGCCAAGACTGGGCTAACACTGAAGCTTTCTTT. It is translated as CASSQDWANTEAFF.

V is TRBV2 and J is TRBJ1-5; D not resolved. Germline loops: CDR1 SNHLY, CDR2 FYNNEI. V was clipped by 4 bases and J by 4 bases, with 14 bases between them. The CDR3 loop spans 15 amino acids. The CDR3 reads CASSGTQVGNQPQHF. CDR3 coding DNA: TGTGCCAGCAGTGGAACTCAAGTCGGTAATCAGCCCCAGCATTTT. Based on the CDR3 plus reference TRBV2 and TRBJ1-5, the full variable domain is EPEVTQTPSHQVTQMGQEVILRCVPISNHLYFYWYRQILGQKVEFLVSFYNNEISEKSEIFDDQFSVERPDGSNFTLKIRSTKLEDSAMYFCASSGTQVGNQPQHFGDGTRLSIL.

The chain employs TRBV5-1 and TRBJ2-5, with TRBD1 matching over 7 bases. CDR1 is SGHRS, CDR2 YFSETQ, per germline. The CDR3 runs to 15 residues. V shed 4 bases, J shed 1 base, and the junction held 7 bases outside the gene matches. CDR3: CASSAPRQGQETQYF. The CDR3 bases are TGCGCCAGCAGCGCCCCCCGACAGGGCCAAGAGACCCAGTACTTC.

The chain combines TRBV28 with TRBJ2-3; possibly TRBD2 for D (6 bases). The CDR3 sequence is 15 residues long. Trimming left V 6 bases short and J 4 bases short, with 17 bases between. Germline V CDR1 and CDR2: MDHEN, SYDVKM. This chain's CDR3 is CASRSEGIAADTQYF. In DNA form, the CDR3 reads TGTGCCAGCAGATCAGAGGGGATAGCGGCAGATACGCAGTATTTT.

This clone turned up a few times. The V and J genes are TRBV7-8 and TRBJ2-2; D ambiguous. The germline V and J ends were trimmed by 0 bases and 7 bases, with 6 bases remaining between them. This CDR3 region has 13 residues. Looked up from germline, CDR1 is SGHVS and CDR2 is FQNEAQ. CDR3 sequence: CASSLASSGELFF. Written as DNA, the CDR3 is TGTGCCAGCAGCTTAGCCTCCAGCGGGGAGCTGTTTTTT.

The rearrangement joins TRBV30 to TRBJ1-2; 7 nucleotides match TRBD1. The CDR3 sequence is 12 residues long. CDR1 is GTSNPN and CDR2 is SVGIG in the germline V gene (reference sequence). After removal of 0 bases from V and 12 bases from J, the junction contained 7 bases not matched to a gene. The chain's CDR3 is CAWSVLGTANTF. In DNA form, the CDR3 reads TGTGCCTGGAGTGTATTGGGGACAGCCAACACCTTC.

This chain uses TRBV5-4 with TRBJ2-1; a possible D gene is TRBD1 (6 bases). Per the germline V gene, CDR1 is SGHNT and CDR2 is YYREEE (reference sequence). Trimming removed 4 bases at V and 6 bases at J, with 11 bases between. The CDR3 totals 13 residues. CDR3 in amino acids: CASSAGTINEQFF. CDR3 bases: TGTGCCAGCAGCGCCGGGACAATCAATGAGCAGTTCTTC.

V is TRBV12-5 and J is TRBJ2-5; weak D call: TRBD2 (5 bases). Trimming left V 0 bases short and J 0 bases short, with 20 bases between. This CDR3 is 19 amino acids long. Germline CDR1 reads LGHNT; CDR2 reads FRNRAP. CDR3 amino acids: CASGLVRETASRYQETQYF. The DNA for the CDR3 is TGTGCTAGTGGTTTGGTAAGGGAGACCGCCAGCCGGTACCAAGAGACCCAGTACTTC.

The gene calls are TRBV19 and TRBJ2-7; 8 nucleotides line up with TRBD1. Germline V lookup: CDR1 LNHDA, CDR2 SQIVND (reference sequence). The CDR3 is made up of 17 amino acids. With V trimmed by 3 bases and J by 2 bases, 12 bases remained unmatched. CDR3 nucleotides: TGTGCCAGTAGTATCCCCGGGACAGGCTATTCACCCTACGAGCAGTACTTC. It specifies CASSIPGTGYSPYEQYF.

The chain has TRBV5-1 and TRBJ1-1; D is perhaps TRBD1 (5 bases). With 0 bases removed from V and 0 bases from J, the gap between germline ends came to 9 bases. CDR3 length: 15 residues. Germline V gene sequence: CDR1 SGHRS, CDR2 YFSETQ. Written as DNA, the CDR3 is TGCGCCAGCAGCTTGGCGGCGACAGTGAACACTGAAGCTTTCTTT. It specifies CASSLAATVNTEAFF.

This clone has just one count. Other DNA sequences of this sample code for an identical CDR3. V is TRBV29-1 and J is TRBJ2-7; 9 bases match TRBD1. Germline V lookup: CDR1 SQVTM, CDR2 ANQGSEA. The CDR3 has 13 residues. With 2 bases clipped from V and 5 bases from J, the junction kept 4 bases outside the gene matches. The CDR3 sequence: CSVEPGQGNEQYF. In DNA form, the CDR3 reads TGCAGCGTTGAACCGGGACAGGGAAACGAGCAGTACTTC.

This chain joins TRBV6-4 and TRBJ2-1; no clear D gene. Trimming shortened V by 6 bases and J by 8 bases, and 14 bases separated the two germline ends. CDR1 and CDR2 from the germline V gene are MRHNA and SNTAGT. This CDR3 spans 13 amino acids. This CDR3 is CASSTGFFDEQFF. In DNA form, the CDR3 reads TGTGCCAGCAGCACCGGGTTTTTCGATGAGCAGTTCTTC.

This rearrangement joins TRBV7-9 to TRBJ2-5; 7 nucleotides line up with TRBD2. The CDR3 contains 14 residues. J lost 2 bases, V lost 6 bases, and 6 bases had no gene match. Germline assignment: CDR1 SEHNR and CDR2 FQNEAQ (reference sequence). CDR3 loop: CASSQGGIQETQYF. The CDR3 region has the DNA TGTGCCAGCAGTCAGGGAGGGATACAAGAGACCCAGTACTTC.

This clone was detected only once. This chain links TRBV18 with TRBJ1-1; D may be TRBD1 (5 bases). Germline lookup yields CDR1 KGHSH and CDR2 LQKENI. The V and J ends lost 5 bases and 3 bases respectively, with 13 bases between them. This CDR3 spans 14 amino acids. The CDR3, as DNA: TGTGCCAGCTCAGTCTTAGGGGAAGACACTGAAGCTTTCTTT. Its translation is CASSVLGEDTEAFF.

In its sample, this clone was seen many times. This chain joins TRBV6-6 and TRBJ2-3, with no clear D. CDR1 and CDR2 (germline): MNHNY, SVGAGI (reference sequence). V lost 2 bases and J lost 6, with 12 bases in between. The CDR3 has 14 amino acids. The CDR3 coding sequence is TGTGCCAGCAGTTACCCCAGTGGCCAGGATACGCAGTATTTT. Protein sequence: CASSYPSGQDTQYF.

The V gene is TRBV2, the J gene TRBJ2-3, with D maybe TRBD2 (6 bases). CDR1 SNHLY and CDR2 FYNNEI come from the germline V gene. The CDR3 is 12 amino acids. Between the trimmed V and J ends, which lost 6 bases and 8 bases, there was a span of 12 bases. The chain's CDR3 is CASRTEGSTQYF. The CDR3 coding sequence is TGTGCCAGCAGAACGGAGGGAAGTACGCAGTATTTT.

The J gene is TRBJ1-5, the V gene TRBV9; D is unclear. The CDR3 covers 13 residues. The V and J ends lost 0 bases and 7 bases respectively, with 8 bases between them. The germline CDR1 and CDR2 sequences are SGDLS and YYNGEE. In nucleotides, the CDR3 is TGTGCCAGCAGCGTAGGGGAGAGGCAGCCCCAGCATTTT. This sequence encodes CASSVGERQPQHF.

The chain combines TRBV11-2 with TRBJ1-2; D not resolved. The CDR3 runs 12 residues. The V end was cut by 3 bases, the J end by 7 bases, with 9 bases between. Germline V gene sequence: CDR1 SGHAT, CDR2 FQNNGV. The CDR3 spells CASSLRLSGYTF. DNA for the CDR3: TGTGCCAGCAGCTTGCGACTGAGTGGCTACACCTTC.